The 10 T cell receptor beta chains listed next were all sequenced from one sample in a study of human T cells and chemical hapten exposure. Sample time point: patch test 2, 6 weeks after DPC sensitization. The sample's treatment: therapeutic diphenylcyclopropenone sensitization with weekly scalp DPC. TCRdb recomputed calls from the RACE reads with MiXCR, one row per CDR3 protein. Found here are over 130,000 distinct CDR3 sequences, approximately 10% of them singletons; the top ten hold about 1.4%. Sequencing was performed on whole blood, taken in connection with sensitization to the hapten diphenylcyclopropenone (DPC). The origin of the receptors is a woman between 50 and 59 years old with alopecia areata. Some clones in this sample may be carry-over from other donors' samples.

This clonotype was seen a few times. The chain carries TRBV12-3 or TRBV12-4 and TRBJ1-6; 8 positions match TRBD1. The CDR3 is made up of 17 amino acids. The junction had 7 bases not matched to a gene; V was cut back by 6 bases and J by 0 bases. CDR3: CASSRTGPDSYNSPLHF. For the CDR3, the DNA is TGTGCCAGCAGCAGGACAGGGCCCGACTCCTATAATTCACCCCTCCACTTT.

The V gene is TRBV7-6, the J gene TRBJ2-3; no clear D gene. Germline V gives CDR1 SGHVS, CDR2 FNYEAQ. With 1 base removed from V and 2 bases from J, the gap between germline ends came to 16 bases. This CDR3 region has 17 residues. The CDR3 region is CASSLVTGSFFTDTQYF. The CDR3, as DNA: TGTGCCAGCAGCTTAGTGACTGGTAGCTTTTTCACAGATACGCAGTATTTT.

Details on this clonotype: One end of the junction fails to match germline, which may point to a read error. The V call is TRBV4-1, the J call TRBJ2-7; 8 nucleotides line up with TRBD1. The CDR3 runs 15 residues. Germline V gives CDR1 MGHRA, CDR2 YSYEKL. CDR3 nucleotides: TGCGCCAGCAACCAATCCCCGGGACAGGTCTACGAGCAGTACTTC. Protein: CASNQSPGQVYEQYF.

In its sample, this clonotype was seen a few times. This chain connects TRBV6-2 or TRBV6-3 to TRBJ2-3; 9 bases map to TRBD2. CDR3 length: 15 residues. The junction had 6 bases not matched to a gene; V was cut back by 6 bases and J by 2 bases. Germline V gene lookup returns CDR1 MNHEY and CDR2 SVGEGT. CDR3 amino acids: CASRKAGGSTDTQYF. The CDR3 DNA is TGTGCCAGCAGGAAAGCGGGAGGTTCCACAGATACGCAGTATTTT.

This clonotype was counted only a few times. V is TRBV5-5 and J is TRBJ2-7, with unresolved D. CDR3 length equals 14 residues. From germline, CDR1 is SGHKS and CDR2 YYEKEE (reference sequence). V was cut by 5 bases and J by 3 bases, with 15 bases left in between. CDR3 amino acids: CASRITSLVYEQYF. The CDR3 bases are TGTGCCAGCAGAATCACAAGCCTCGTCTACGAGCAGTACTTC.

This clonotype was counted a few times. The CDR3 is CASSSYPGQGNTEAFF. CDR3 in DNA: TGTGCCAGCAGCTCCTATCCGGGTCAGGGGAACACTGAAGCTTTCTTT. The chain uses TRBV11-2 and TRBJ1-1; TRBD1 might be the D (5 bases). This CDR3 spans 16 amino acids. Trimming removed 4 bases at V and 1 base at J, with 16 bases between. Germline-derived CDR1 and CDR2 are SGHAT and FQNNGV.

This clonotype has ten or more counts. The chain is built from TRBV28 and TRBJ2-7, with a tentative D call TRBD1 (7 bases). V gave up 4 bases and J gave up 5 bases, with 18 bases separating them. CDR1 is MDHEN, CDR2 SYDVKM, per germline. The CDR3 covers 15 residues. CDR3 in DNA: TGTGCCAGCAGTTCCCAGACAGGGAGGTTTGACGAGCAGTACTTC. This translates into CASSSQTGRFDEQYF.

This clonotype was picked up many times. This chain connects TRBV5-1 to TRBJ1-1; TRBD1 matches 9 bases. The CDR3 has 14 residues. The ends lost 4 bases at V and 1 base at J; junction bases unmatched: 2. Germline V CDR1 and CDR2: SGHRS, YFSETQ. CDR3 amino acids: CASSRGQGNTEAFF. The CDR3 nucleotides are TGCGCCAGCAGCCGGGGACAGGGGAACACTGAAGCTTTCTTT.

The chain carries TRBV7-2 and TRBJ1-1, with 10 positions matching TRBD1. Germline trimming cut 1 base from V and 5 bases from J; bases unmatched to any gene: 4. The CDR3 runs to 15 residues. Germline CDR1 reads SGHTA; CDR2 reads FQGNSA. CDR3 in amino acids: CASSLGGTGVTEAFF. For the CDR3, the DNA is TGTGCCAGCAGCTTAGGAGGGACAGGGGTGACTGAAGCTTTCTTT.

This clonotype was observed a few times. V usage is TRBV29-1 and J usage is TRBJ2-1, with D uncertain. V lost 7 bases to trimming and J lost 0 bases, with 4 bases between them. The CDR3 is made up of 11 amino acids. Germline loops: CDR1 SQVTM, CDR2 ANQGSEA. The CDR3 protein is CSGHSYNEQFF. Here the CDR3 DNA reads TGCAGCGGGCACTCCTACAATGAGCAGTTCTTC.